Listed below are T cell receptor beta chains from one sample, sequenced in a study of cytomegalovirus exposure and HLA in healthy donors. Sequenced by immunoSEQ multiplex PCR; TCRdb stores in-frame clones only, minus some. Of 150,000 to 200,000 clones listed, roughly three quarters are singletons. Sequencing was done on a sample of PBMCs. The receptors here all came from a man aged 18-30 years in good health and CMV-seropositive. CDR3s include the opening cysteine and the closing phenylalanine or tryptophan.

V gene: TRBV11-2; CDR3 protein: CASSFTGVPNSPLHF
V gene: TRBV5-8; CDR3 protein: CASSFTGDNSPLHF
V gene: TRBV21-1; CDR3 protein: CASSKFLRVNSPLHF
V gene: TRBV13; CDR3 protein: CASSFRDRGYQETQYF
V gene: TRBV7-8; CDR3 protein: CASSLRRRPNTGELFF
V gene: TRBV11-2; CDR3 protein: CASSFIAGGFNEQFF
V gene: TRBV27; CDR3 protein: CASRELEMSTDTQYF
V gene: TRBV7-9; CDR3 protein: CASSSGLYGYTF
V gene: TRBV2; CDR3 protein: CASRQGLSSYNSPLHF
V gene: TRBV7-9; CDR3 protein: CASSSSRQFNYGYTF
V gene: TRBV2; CDR3 protein: CASSEREDRVKNIQYF
V gene: TRBV11-3; CDR3 protein: CASSAGTGDLSYEQYF
V gene: TRBV5-1; CDR3 protein: CASRATLAGGEQFF
V gene: TRBV29-1; CDR3 protein: CSVERGSSYNEQFF
V gene: TRBV5-1; CDR3 protein: CASSTRQVGADNEQFF
V gene: TRBV27; CDR3 protein: CASSLQTGGGYTF
V gene: TRBV6-6; CDR3 protein: CASSEGRGHLSEAFF
V gene: TRBV19; CDR3 protein: CASARGNLNEKLFF
V gene: TRBV4-3; CDR3 protein: CASSQDGAAPSYNEQFF
V gene: TRBV27; CDR3 protein: CASSPLGGLSNQPQHF
V gene: TRBV7-8; CDR3 protein: CASSPGLGSGTDTQYF
V gene: TRBV4-1; CDR3 protein: CASSQESPGLAGPIF
V gene: TRBV19; CDR3 protein: CASSSASGSSGEAFF
V gene: TRBV6-5; CDR3 protein: CASSYSTGQVTYEQYF
V gene: TRBV29-1; CDR3 protein: CSVSMGGEDTGELFF
V gene: TRBV6-1; CDR3 protein: CASVKGTNYGYTF
V gene: TRBV10-1; CDR3 protein: CASSPGGVPNEQYF
V gene: TRBV27; CDR3 protein: CASSFLGEETQYF
V gene: TRBV6-5; CDR3 protein: CASSPRQGLNYGYTF
V gene: TRBV5-1; CDR3 protein: CASPGDYEQYF
V gene: TRBV15; CDR3 protein: CATSRDRQGGQPQHF
V gene: TRBV7-2; CDR3 protein: CASSQGQGTAYEQYF
V gene: TRBV5-4; CDR3 protein: CASSSERGDRENGYTF
V gene: TRBV7-9; CDR3 protein: CADGTGDNYGYTF
V gene: TRBV7-9; CDR3 protein: CASTKNPSAGLYGYTF
V gene: TRBV5-1; CDR3 protein: CASSPTGTGEETEAFF
V gene: TRBV5-4; CDR3 protein: CASSFPRVASGDSYNEQFF
V gene: TRBV6-1; CDR3 protein: CASSEAGLAYNEQFF
V gene: TRBV9; CDR3 protein: CASSGTGTDTQYF
V gene: TRBV30; CDR3 protein: CAWSRGLQYNEQFF
V gene: TRBV27; CDR3 protein: CASSLRQGARNGELFF
V gene: TRBV7-9; CDR3 protein: CASSGGTGEQYF
V gene: TRBV14; CDR3 protein: CASSQGRYTEAFF
V gene: TRBV5-6; CDR3 protein: CASSLASSGANNEQFF
V gene: TRBV7-9; CDR3 protein: CASSLVRTGGTEAFF
V gene: TRBV5-4; CDR3 protein: CASRGQGGGYTF
V gene: TRBV7-9; CDR3 protein: CASSLGALDEAFF
V gene: TRBV29-1; CDR3 protein: CSVEEGGVYNEQFF
V gene: TRBV27; CDR3 protein: CASSSTLDRSYGYTF
V gene: TRBV5-4; CDR3 protein: CASSWIGRGTYNEQFF
V gene: TRBV7-2; CDR3 protein: CASSLRTGEDQPQHF
V gene: TRBV9; CDR3 protein: CASSVLPGDNSPLHF
V gene: TRBV12-2; CDR3 protein: CASRPHSGGLAGCNEQFF
V gene: TRBV10-2; CDR3 protein: CASSESNRRGEGYF
V gene: TRBV9; CDR3 protein: CASSEISALSDTQYF
V gene: TRBV5-1; CDR3 protein: CASSPGLALTPYNEQFF
V gene: TRBV4-3; CDR3 protein: CASSQRPSSGGSTGELFF
V gene: TRBV27; CDR3 protein: CASLSLGGMNTEAFF
V gene: TRBV7-6; CDR3 protein: CASSFKGGTSYEQYF
V gene: TRBV7-2; CDR3 protein: CASRGQEFF